The sequence of this T cell receptor (beta chain) was determined in a study of cytomegalovirus exposure and HLA in healthy donors. PCR was performed using 60 Vbeta and 13 Jbeta primers. The method was immunoSEQ multiplex PCR; TCRdb's version includes in-frame clones alone and lacks a portion of them. The sample includes roughly 170,000 clones, over 65% of them seen just once. As concerns this clone: No antigen is known for it. At the DNA level, this CDR3 is encoded by other sequences in the same sample as well.

Whole-study findings and limits: Presence/absence comparisons presumed near-even sequencing depth among donors. Earlier results showed most TCR beta V segments being productive about 90% or about 30% of the time.

Trimming cost V 1 base and J 0 bases, with 7 bases left between them. The CDR3 spans 14 residues. The germline CDR1 and CDR2 sequences are SGHDT and YYEEEE. This chain uses TRBV5-6 with TRBJ2-5; a weak D match, TRBD1 (5 bases). Sequencing was carried out using PBMCs. The clonotype comes from a woman in her thirties in good health and CMV-seropositive. CDR3 nucleotide sequence: TGTGCCAGCAGCTTGTACAGGTACCAAGAGACCCAGTACTTC. Its protein product is CASSLYRYQETQYF.